The 3 T cell receptor beta chains reported below all come from one sample, sequenced in a study of blood T cell repertoires in COVID-19. Measured with immunoSEQ multiplex PCR; TCRdb has only the in-frame clones, and not every one. Of 95,000 to 100,000 clones in the sample, around 92% were seen once. Sequencing used peripheral blood. The source is a man aged 50-60 years with active COVID-19.

This sequence joins TRBV6-5 and TRBJ2-3, with unresolved D. The germline gives CDR1 MNHEY, CDR2 SVGAGI. The length of the CDR3 is 14 residues. The germline V and J ends were trimmed by 2 bases and 2 bases, with 8 bases remaining between them. The CDR3 reads CASSYRSVTDTQYF. The CDR3 DNA sequence: TGTGCCAGCAGTTACCGAAGCGTCACAGATACGCAGTATTTT.

CDR3 sequence: CASSLDRGPPLHF. The DNA for the CDR3 is TGTGCCAGCAGTTTAGACAGGGGACCACCCCTCCACTTT. The rearrangement joins TRBV12-3 or TRBV12-4 to TRBJ1-6; TRBD1 matches 7 bases. V shed 1 base and J 11 bases; nucleotides not matched to a gene: 2. The CDR3 runs to 13 residues.

J is TRBJ1-1 and V is TRBV7-9; TRBD1 aligns across 7 bases. Germline loops: CDR1 SEHNR, CDR2 FQNEAQ (reference sequence). J gave up 1 base and V 4 bases, and 6 bases lay outside the gene matches. The CDR3 spans 15 residues. CDR3 DNA sequence: TGTGCCAGCAGCTACGCCGGGACAGCGAACACTGAAGCTTTCTTT. Translated: CASSYAGTANTEAFF.